These T cell receptor beta chains were read from a single sample in a study of CD8+CD57+ T cells in acquired aplastic anemia. TCRdb fed the reads into MiXCR, producing one record per CDR3 protein. The sample gives roughly 170,000 distinct CDR3 sequences, around 60% of which show up once; 45% to 50% is in the top ten. The sample comprised sorted CD4+, CD8+, or CD8+CD57+ T cells (not recorded which) from PBMCs. These TCRs come from a human donor in good health. Both conserved end residues are part of each CDR3.

v_call: TRBV9
cdr3_aa: CASSVSGTQYEQYF

v_call: TRBV24-1
cdr3_aa: CATYWTVYGYTF

v_call: TRBV5-6
cdr3_aa: CASSSPGGVGEQYF

v_call: TRBV7-3
cdr3_aa: CASTREGFYNEQFF

v_call: TRBV20-1
cdr3_aa: CSATGERTQYF

v_call: TRBV7-2
cdr3_aa: CASTPQQTQYF

v_call: TRBV9
cdr3_aa: CASSVGYGTKGKDSPLHF

v_call: TRBV7-2
cdr3_aa: CASSLGGGGSPQHF

v_call: TRBV2
cdr3_aa: CASSPRETGVNTEAFF

v_call: TRBV12-1
cdr3_aa: CASSNRAHGFNYGYTF

v_call: TRBV25-1
cdr3_aa: CAGSEPARGNEQFF

v_call: TRBV7-8
cdr3_aa: CASSPRDREAEQYF

v_call: TRBV20-1
cdr3_aa: CSARTENEKLFF

v_call: TRBV19
cdr3_aa: CASSKMGNYEQYF